Shown below are 23 T cell receptor beta chains from a single sample sequenced in a study of beta chain features in type 1 diabetes. Expressed TCRB transcripts were sequenced because the isolated RNA had all been reverse transcribed beforehand. The repertoire was sequenced with immunoSEQ multiplex PCR; TCRdb's copy has only in-frame clones and lacks some. This table has about 130,000 clones, about a tenth appearing once. The sample taken for sequencing was central memory CD4+ T cells from blood. These receptors were taken from a man aged 18 to 30 in good health.

The table lists this clone with a few counts. This chain uses TRBV18 with TRBJ1-4; D remains unclear. Germline V gene sequence: CDR1 KGHSH, CDR2 LQKENI. V lost 6 bases and J lost 0, with 11 bases in between. The CDR3 is 15 amino acids. The CDR3 is CASSSTFATNEKLFF. The CDR3 DNA reads TGTGCCAGCTCGTCCACTTTTGCAACTAATGAAAAACTGTTTTTT.

This clone appeared a few times. This chain's CDR3 is CASSQEWTGFSTDTQYF. The CDR3 coding sequence is TGCGCCAGCAGCCAAGAATGGACAGGCTTTAGCACAGATACGCAGTATTTT. The V gene is TRBV4-3, the J gene TRBJ2-3, with 7 bases that match TRBD1. With V trimmed by 0 bases and J by 0 bases, 6 bases remained unmatched. The germline V gene has CDR1 LGHNA and CDR2 YSLEER. This CDR3 has 17 residues.

In its sample, this clone was seen many times. The V gene is TRBV7-9, the J gene TRBJ2-1, with 7 bases aligning to TRBD1. Germline assignment: CDR1 SEHNR and CDR2 FQNEAQ (reference sequence). The CDR3 loop spans 16 amino acids. The ends lost 1 base at V and 8 bases at J; junction bases unmatched: 11. CDR3 nucleotide sequence: TGTGCCAGCAGCTTAGAGAGACAGGGTCGTAGAGATGAGCAGTTCTTC. Encoded protein: CASSLERQGRRDEQFF.

This clone was observed a few times. This chain joins TRBV7-8 and TRBJ2-5, with D unclear. V lost 5 bases, J lost 4 bases, and 11 bases lay in between. The CDR3 has 13 amino acids. CDR1 is SGHVS and CDR2 is FQNEAQ in the germline V gene. In DNA, the CDR3 is TGTGCCAGCAGCCCCGGGTCCGTAGAGACCCAGTACTTC. Translated, it gives CASSPGSVETQYF.

In nucleotides, the CDR3 is TGTGCCAGCGGACAGGGAGTATACAATGAGCAGTTCTTC. It is translated as CASGQGVYNEQFF. V is TRBV7-2 and J is TRBJ2-1, with 8 bases matching TRBD1. The V gene end was trimmed by 8 bases and the J gene end by 4 bases; junction bases not matched to a gene: 4. The CDR3 has 13 residues. Germline V gene lookup returns CDR1 SGHTA and CDR2 FQGNSA.

The table lists this clone with a few counts. This sequence joins TRBV7-9 and TRBJ2-3; no clear D gene. The CDR3 loop spans 15 amino acids. The V end lost 2 bases, the J end lost 0 bases, and 9 bases lay between the germline ends. Germline V gene data show CDR1 as SEHNR and CDR2 as FQNEAQ (reference sequence). In DNA, the CDR3 is TGTGCCAGCAGCTTATTCCAAGCTAGCACAGATACGCAGTATTTT. It translates to CASSLFQASTDTQYF.

This clone was recorded a few times. The chain links TRBV2 to TRBJ1-2; D is uncertain. The CDR3 runs to 13 residues. CDR1 SNHLY and CDR2 FYNNEI come from the germline V gene. The V end lost 1 base, the J end lost 8 bases, and 11 bases lay between the germline ends. CDR3 nucleotides: TGTGCCAGCAGTGAAGGGAGGGAATCGGGCTACACCTTC. Residues: CASSEGRESGYTF.

V usage is TRBV11-2 and J usage is TRBJ2-3; 10 bases map to TRBD2. V dropped 5 bases and J dropped 2; count of bases not matched to a gene: 7. This CDR3 comprises 16 residues. Germline CDR1 is SGHAT and CDR2 is FQNNGV. The CDR3 nucleotides read TGTGCCAGCAGCCCTCGACTAGCGGGTCCCACAGATACGCAGTATTTT. It is translated as CASSPRLAGPTDTQYF.

This clone was seen a handful of times. The gene calls are TRBV7-2 and TRBJ2-3, with 11 bases lining up with TRBD1. V was pared by 5 bases and J by 5 bases, with 3 bases of the junction left unmatched. From germline, CDR1 is SGHTA and CDR2 FQGNSA. The CDR3 length is 14 residues. The CDR3 reads CASSRGQGGDTQYF. Here the CDR3 DNA reads TGTGCCAGCAGCCGGGGACAGGGGGGAGATACGCAGTATTTT.

The chain links TRBV6-5 to TRBJ2-7, with unresolved D. Trimming stripped 5 bases from V and 3 bases from J, with 5 bases between. CDR1 MNHEY and CDR2 SVGAGI come from the germline V gene. This CDR3 contains 11 residues. The CDR3, as DNA: TGTGCCAGCAGTGCTAACTACGAGCAGTACTTC. Amino acid sequence: CASSANYEQYF.

This clone has a handful of counts. This chain uses TRBV6-6 with TRBJ2-5; unclear D gene. Germline V gene sequence: CDR1 MNHNY, CDR2 SVGAGI (reference sequence). This CDR3 spans 14 amino acids. V was shortened by 7 bases and J by 1 base, with 13 bases between the two germline ends. The DNA for the CDR3 is TGTGCCAGCATCATGCGTCCAGGCCAAGAGACCCAGTACTTC. The encoded protein is CASIMRPGQETQYF.

The rearrangement links TRBV5-1 to TRBJ2-2; 12 nucleotides match TRBD2. Losses at the gene ends were 3 bases for V and 3 bases for J; bases not matched to a gene: 18. This CDR3 has 21 amino acids. Per germline, CDR1 SGHRS and CDR2 YFSETQ. CDR3 residues: CASSSYGLLAGGTPDTGELFF. In nucleotides, the CDR3 is TGCGCCAGCAGCTCATATGGACTACTAGCGGGGGGCACCCCAGACACCGGGGAGCTGTTTTTT.

V gene TRBV2 combines with J gene TRBJ2-1, with TRBD2 matching 11 bases. Germline assignment: CDR1 SNHLY and CDR2 FYNNEI. V lost 1 base, J lost 3 bases, and 5 bases stayed unmatched. The CDR3 is 17 amino acids. Here the CDR3 reads CASSEEVAGGRYNEQFF. CDR3 nucleotides: TGTGCCAGCAGTGAAGAGGTAGCGGGGGGGCGCTACAATGAGCAGTTCTTC.

The chain recombines TRBV30 with TRBJ2-4; 9 bases agree with TRBD1. The germline V gene encodes CDR1 GTSNPN and CDR2 SVGIG (reference sequence). J was trimmed by 2 bases and V by 3 bases; bases with no gene match: 11. The CDR3 is 17 residues long. CDR3 residues: CAWSAYGTGLTKNIQYF. The CDR3 region has the DNA TGTGCCTGGAGCGCGTACGGGACAGGGTTAACCAAAAACATTCAGTACTTC.

This chain joins TRBV7-2 and TRBJ2-5; D is unclear. Germline assignment: CDR1 SGHTA and CDR2 FQGNSA. The germline V and J ends were trimmed by 3 bases and 7 bases, with 9 bases remaining between them. The CDR3 contains 12 residues. CDR3 DNA: TGTGCCAGCAGCTTTGACTCGCGGACCCAGTACTTC. Translation: CASSFDSRTQYF.

The chain combines TRBV30 with TRBJ2-3; 7 positions agree with TRBD1. Germline-derived CDR1 and CDR2 are GTSNPN and SVGIG (reference sequence). The CDR3 sequence is 13 residues long. With V trimmed by 2 bases and J by 3 bases, 2 bases remained unmatched. The CDR3 sequence: CAWSIQGTDTQYF. The CDR3 DNA reads as TGTGCCTGGAGTATACAGGGGACAGATACGCAGTATTTT.

The rearrangement uses TRBV28 and TRBJ1-2; no clear D. The germline V gene encodes CDR1 MDHEN and CDR2 SYDVKM. The CDR3 loop spans 11 amino acids. V lost 10 bases, J lost 7 bases, and 13 bases lay in between. The CDR3 sequence: CATAGFLGYTF. For the CDR3, the DNA is TGTGCCACCGCCGGTTTTCTTGGCTACACCTTC.

This clone was seen a handful of times. The J gene is TRBJ2-7, the V gene TRBV19, with 8 bases lining up with TRBD1. The germline CDR1 and CDR2 sequences are LNHDA and SQIVND (reference sequence). The CDR3 sequence is 14 residues long. Germline trimming cut 3 bases from V and 6 bases from J; bases unmatched to any gene: 7. CDR3 protein: CASSIRTGFVEQYF. DNA for the CDR3: TGTGCCAGTAGTATCCGGACAGGGTTCGTCGAGCAGTACTTC. Using reference TRBV19 and TRBJ2-7 for the parts outside the CDR3, the full variable domain is DGGITQSPKYLFRKEGQNVTLSCEQNLNHDAMYWYRQDPGQGLRLIYYSQIVNDFQKGDIAEGYSVSREKKESFPLTVTSAQKNPTAFYLCASSIRTGFVEQYFGPGTRLTVT.

There are a few counts of this clone. This chain links TRBV28 with TRBJ1-2; possible D gene TRBD1, 6 bases. Germline loops: CDR1 MDHEN, CDR2 SYDVKM. There are 15 residues in the CDR3. V lost 2 bases and J lost 8, with 18 bases in between. The CDR3 region is CASSLQDRRVGGYTF. The CDR3 region has the DNA TGTGCCAGCAGTTTACAAGACAGGAGAGTAGGAGGCTACACCTTC.

This clone was counted between two and nine times. The chain employs TRBV7-6 and TRBJ1-1, with 11 bases fitting TRBD1. From germline, CDR1 is SGHVS and CDR2 FNYEAQ. The CDR3 consists of 15 residues. Trimming at V came to 5 bases and at J to 6 bases, leaving 8 bases not matched to a gene. The CDR3 bases are TGTGCCAGCAGCACATTCGGACAGGGGGCTTCTGAAGCTTTCTTT. Its translation: CASSTFGQGASEAFF.

This clone was observed many times. This rearrangement joins TRBV7-9 to TRBJ1-2, with no clear D. CDR1 and CDR2 (germline): SEHNR, FQNEAQ (reference sequence). V lost 5 bases, J lost 6 bases, and 19 bases lay in between. The CDR3 has 15 amino acids. CDR3 sequence: CASSLLGGSDNGYTF. For the CDR3, the DNA is TGTGCCAGCAGCCTATTGGGTGGTAGCGATAATGGCTACACCTTC.

The V and J genes are TRBV4-1 and TRBJ1-4; TRBD1 matches at 8 bases. Germline loops: CDR1 MGHRA, CDR2 YSYEKL. V lost 4 bases to trimming and J lost 8 bases; unmatched junction nucleotides: 6. The CDR3 is 14 amino acids. The CDR3 nucleotides read TGCGCCAGCAGCCTTACGACAGGGGTGGAAAAACTGTTTTTT. It encodes CASSLTTGVEKLFF.

This clone was detected a few times. The rearrangement links TRBV7-2 to TRBJ1-5, with D possibly being TRBD1 (5 bases). Germline lookup yields CDR1 SGHTA and CDR2 FQGNSA. The CDR3 has 16 amino acids. V lost 0 bases and J 4 bases, leaving 13 bases between the germline ends. CDR3 in DNA: TGTGCCAGCAGCTTAGCGGCAGGGACTGGGAATCAGCCCCAGCATTTT. This sequence encodes CASSLAAGTGNQPQHF.